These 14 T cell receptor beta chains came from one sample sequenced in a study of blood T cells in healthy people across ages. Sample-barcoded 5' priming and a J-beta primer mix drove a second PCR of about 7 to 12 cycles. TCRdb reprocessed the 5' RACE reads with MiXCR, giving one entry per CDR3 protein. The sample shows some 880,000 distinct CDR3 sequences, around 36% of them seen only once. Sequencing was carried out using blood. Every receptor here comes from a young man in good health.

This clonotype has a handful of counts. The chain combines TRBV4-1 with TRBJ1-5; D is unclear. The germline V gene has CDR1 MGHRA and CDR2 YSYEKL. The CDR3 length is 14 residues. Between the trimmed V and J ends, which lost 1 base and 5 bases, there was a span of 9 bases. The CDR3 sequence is CASSQAAGDQPQHF. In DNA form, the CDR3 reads TGCGCCAGCAGCCAAGCCGCCGGGGATCAGCCCCAGCATTTT.

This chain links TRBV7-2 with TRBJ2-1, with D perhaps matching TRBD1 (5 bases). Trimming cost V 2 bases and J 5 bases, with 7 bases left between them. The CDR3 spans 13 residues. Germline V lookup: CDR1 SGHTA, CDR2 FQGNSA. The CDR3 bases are TGTGCCAGCAGCTTATTGACAGACAATGAGCAGTTCTTC. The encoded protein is CASSLLTDNEQFF.

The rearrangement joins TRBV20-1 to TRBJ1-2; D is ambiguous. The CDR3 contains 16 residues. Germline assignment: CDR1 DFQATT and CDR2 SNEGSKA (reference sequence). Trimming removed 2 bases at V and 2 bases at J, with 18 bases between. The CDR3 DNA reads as TGCAGTGCTAGACCCTCGGGCCTCCTTCCCAACTATGGCTACACCTTC. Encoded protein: CSARPSGLLPNYGYTF.

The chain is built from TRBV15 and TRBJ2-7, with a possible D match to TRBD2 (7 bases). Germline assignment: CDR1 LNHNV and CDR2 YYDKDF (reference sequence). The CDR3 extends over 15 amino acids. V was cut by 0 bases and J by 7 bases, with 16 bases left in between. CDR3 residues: CATSRDRGAYNEQYF. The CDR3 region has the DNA TGTGCCACCAGCAGAGATCGGGGGGCCTACAATGAGCAGTACTTC. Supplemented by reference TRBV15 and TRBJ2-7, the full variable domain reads DAMVIQNPRYQVTQFGKPVTLSCSQTLNHNVMYWYQQKSSQAPKLLFHYYDKDFNNEADTPDNFQSRRPNTSFCFLDIRSPGLGDTAMYLCATSRDRGAYNEQYFGPGTRLTVT.

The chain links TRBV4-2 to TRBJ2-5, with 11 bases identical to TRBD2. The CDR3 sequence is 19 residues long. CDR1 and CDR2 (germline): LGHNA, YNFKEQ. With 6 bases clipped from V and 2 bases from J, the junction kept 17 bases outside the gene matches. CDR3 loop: CASSQDPLAGGIPQETQYF. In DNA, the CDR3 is TGTGCCAGCAGTCAGGACCCTCTAGCGGGGGGAATACCACAAGAGACCCAGTACTTC.

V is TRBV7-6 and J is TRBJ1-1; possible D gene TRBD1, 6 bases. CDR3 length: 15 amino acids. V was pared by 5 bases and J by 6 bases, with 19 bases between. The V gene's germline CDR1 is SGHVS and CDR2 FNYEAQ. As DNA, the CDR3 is TGTGCCAGCAGCCCCACCCGGGGGGCAGGGTCTGAAGCTTTCTTT. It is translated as CASSPTRGAGSEAFF.

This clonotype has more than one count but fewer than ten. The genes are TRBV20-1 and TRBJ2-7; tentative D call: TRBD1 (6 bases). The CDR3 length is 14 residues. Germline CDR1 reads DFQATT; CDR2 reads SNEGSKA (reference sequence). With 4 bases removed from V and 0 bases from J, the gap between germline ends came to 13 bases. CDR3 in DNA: TGCAGTGCTACAGGGGTACAAAGCTCCTACGAGCAGTACTTC. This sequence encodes CSATGVQSSYEQYF.

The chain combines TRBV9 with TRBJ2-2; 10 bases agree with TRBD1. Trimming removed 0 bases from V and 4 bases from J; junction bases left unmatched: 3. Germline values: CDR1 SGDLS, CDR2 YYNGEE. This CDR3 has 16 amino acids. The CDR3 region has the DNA TGTGCCAGCAGCGTAGGGGGGACAGGGGCCACCGGGGAGCTGTTTTTT. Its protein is CASSVGGTGATGELFF.

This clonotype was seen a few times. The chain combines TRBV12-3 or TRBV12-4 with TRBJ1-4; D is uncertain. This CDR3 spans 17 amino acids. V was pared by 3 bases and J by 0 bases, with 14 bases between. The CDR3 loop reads CASSFGWADATNEKLFF. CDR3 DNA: TGTGCCAGCAGTTTCGGCTGGGCAGATGCAACTAATGAAAAACTGTTTTTT.

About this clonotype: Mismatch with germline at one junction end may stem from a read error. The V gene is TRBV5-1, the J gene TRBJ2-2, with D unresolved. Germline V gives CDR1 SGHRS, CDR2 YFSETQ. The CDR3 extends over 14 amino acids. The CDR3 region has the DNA TGCACCAGCAGCTTGATGGGTGGCACCGGGGAGCTGTTTTTT. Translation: CTSSLMGGTGELFF.

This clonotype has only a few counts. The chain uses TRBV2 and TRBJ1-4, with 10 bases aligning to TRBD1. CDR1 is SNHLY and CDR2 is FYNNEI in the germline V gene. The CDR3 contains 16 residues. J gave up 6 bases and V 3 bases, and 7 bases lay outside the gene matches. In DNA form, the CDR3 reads TGTGCCAGCAGTGACTATTTCGGGACAGGGGATGAAAAACTGTTTTTT. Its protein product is CASSDYFGTGDEKLFF. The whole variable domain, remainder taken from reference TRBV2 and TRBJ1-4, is EPEVTQTPSHQVTQMGQEVILRCVPISNHLYFYWYRQILGQKVEFLVSFYNNEISEKSEIFDDQFSVERPDGSNFTLKIRSTKLEDSAMYFCASSDYFGTGDEKLFFGSGTQLSVL.

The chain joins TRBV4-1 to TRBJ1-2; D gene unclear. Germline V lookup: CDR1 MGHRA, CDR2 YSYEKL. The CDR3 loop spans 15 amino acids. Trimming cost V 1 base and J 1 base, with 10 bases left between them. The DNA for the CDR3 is TGCGCCAGCAGCCAAGCCCCCACGGTTAACTATGGCTACACCTTC. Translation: CASSQAPTVNYGYTF.

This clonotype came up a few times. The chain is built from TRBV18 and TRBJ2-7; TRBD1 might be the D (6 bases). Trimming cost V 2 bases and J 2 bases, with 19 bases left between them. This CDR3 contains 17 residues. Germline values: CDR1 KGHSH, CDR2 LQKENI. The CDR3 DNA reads TGTGCCAGCTCACCAGGTATGGGACACAAACCTCCCTACGAGCAGTACTTC. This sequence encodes CASSPGMGHKPPYEQYF.

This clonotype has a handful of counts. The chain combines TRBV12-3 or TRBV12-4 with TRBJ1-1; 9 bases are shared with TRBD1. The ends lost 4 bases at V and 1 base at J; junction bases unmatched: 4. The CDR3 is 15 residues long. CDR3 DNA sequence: TGTGCCAGCAGTTCGCGGACAGGGGCGAACACTGAAGCTTTCTTT. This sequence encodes CASSSRTGANTEAFF.